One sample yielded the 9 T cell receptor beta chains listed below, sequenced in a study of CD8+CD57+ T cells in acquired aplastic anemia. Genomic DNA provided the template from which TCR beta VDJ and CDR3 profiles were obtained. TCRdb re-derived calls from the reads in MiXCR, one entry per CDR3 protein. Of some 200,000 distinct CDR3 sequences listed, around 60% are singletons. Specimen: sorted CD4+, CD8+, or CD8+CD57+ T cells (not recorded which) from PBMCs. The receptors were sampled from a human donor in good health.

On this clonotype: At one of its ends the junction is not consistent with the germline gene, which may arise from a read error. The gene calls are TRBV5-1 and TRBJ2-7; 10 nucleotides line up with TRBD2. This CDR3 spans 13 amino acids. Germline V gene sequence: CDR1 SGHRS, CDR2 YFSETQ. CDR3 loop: CASSPFASGGHLF. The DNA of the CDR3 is TGCGCCAGCAGCCCCTTCGCTAGCGGGGGCCATCTCTTC.

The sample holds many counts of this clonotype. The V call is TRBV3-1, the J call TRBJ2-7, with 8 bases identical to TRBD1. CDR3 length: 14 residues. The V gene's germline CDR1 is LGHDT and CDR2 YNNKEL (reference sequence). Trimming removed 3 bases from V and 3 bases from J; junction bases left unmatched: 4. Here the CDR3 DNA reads TGTGCCAGCAGCCAGGGACAGGACTTCTACGAGCAGTACTTC. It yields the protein CASSQGQDFYEQYF.

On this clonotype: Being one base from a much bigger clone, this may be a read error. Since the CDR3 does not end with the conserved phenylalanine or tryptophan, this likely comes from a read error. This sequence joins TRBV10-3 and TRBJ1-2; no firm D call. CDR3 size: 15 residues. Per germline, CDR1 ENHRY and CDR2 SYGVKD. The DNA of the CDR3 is TGTGCCATCGGTGACCCGGTGGAGTATCTCTATGGCTACACCTCC. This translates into CAIGDPVEYLYGYTS.

This chain's CDR3 is CASSWPRPTNYGYTF. The CDR3 region has the DNA TGTGCCAGTAGCTGGCCTCGGCCTACCAACTATGGCTACACCTTC. The chain employs TRBV19 and TRBJ1-2; no definite D call. This CDR3 comprises 15 residues. Germline CDR1 is LNHDA and CDR2 is SQIVND (reference sequence). V was cut by 6 bases and J by 2 bases, with 16 bases left in between.

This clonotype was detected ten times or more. The CDR3 loop reads CASSLFASGPGTDTQYF. In DNA, the CDR3 is TGCGCCAGCAGCTTGTTTGCTAGCGGGCCGGGCACAGATACGCAGTATTTT. The chain links TRBV5-1 to TRBJ2-3, with 8 bases that match TRBD2. Germline CDR1 SGHRS, CDR2 YFSETQ. This CDR3 region has 17 residues. V lost 1 base to trimming and J lost 1 base; unmatched junction nucleotides: 8.

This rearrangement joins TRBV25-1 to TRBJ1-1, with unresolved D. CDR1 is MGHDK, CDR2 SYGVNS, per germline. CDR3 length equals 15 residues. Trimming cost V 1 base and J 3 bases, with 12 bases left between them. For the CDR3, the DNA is TGTGCCAGCAGTGAATCTTCTGACTCGTACACTGAAGCTTTCTTT. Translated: CASSESSDSYTEAFF.

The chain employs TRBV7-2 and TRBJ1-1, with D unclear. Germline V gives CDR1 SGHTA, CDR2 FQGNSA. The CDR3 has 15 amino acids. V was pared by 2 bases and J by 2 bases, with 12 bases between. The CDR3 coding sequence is TGTGCCAGCAGCTTATCCCCCCAGACCAACACTGAAGCTTTCTTT. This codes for CASSLSPQTNTEAFF.

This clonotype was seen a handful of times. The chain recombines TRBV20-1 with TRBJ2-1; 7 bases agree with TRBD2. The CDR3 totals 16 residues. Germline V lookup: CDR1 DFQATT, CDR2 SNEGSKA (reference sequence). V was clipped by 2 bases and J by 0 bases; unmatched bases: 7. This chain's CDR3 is CSARMMRGSSYNEQFF. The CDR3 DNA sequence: TGCAGTGCTAGAATGATGCGGGGGAGCTCCTACAATGAGCAGTTCTTC.

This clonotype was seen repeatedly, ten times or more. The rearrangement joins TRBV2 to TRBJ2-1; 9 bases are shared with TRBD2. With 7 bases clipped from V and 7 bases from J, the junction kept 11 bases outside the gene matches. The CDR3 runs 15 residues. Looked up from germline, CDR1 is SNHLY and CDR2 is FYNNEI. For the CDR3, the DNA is TGTGCCAGCAATCCCATGAGCGGGGGGTTTAATGAGCAGTTCTTC. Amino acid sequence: CASNPMSGGFNEQFF.